The following is a T cell receptor beta chain sequence with its context. TCRbeta library preparation incorporated unique molecular identifiers. TCRdb fed the PCR reads into MiXCR, producing one record per CDR3 protein. The sample includes more than 450,000 distinct CDR3 sequences, roughly 18% of them seen just once. Per germline, CDR1 SQVTM and CDR2 ANQGSEA. V gave up 7 bases and J gave up 6 bases; unmatched junction bases: 13. CDR3 length: 15 residues. The data belong to a study of T-cell reconstitution after alpha-beta-depleted transplantation in children. The material sequenced was PBMCs from the stem cell graft donor, taken from the stem cell graft. This TCR came from a human donor who donated a stem cell graft to a child with acute lymphoblastic leukemia. The chain combines TRBV29-1 with TRBJ2-1; 9 bases map to TRBD2. CDR3 region: CSGGRGLAGTNEQFF. The CDR3 DNA is TGCAGCGGGGGAAGGGGTCTAGCGGGGACCAATGAGCAGTTCTTC.